The clone carrying this TCR beta chain has a single count. Its target is not known. The data were produced by immunoSEQ multiplex PCR, yet TCRdb's version contains in-frame clones alone and is incomplete. The data hold approximately 69,000 clones, with about 91% observed a single time. This entry comes from a study of OX40 agonist ivuxolimab in advanced cancers. At the level of the study: Over 30% of patients had received prior checkpoint inhibitor therapy. Study-wide results and limits: Expanded peripheral T-cell antigen specificity went undetermined. Relative to CD4+, CD8+ T cells held more expanded clones on average. Clonal expansion from baseline to week 6 occurred in both CD4+ and CD8+ T cells.

V lost 1 base to trimming and J lost 8 bases; unmatched junction nucleotides: 4. The length of the CDR3 is 14 residues. Germline CDR1 is SGHTA and CDR2 is FQGTGA. The clonotype originates from an adult with an advanced solid tumor such as melanoma, head and neck, liver or kidney cancer. The V call is TRBV7-3, the J call TRBJ1-2; 10 bases match TRBD1. The sequenced sample was CD4+ or CD8+ T cells sorted from blood, obtained in a trial of the OX40 agonist ivuxolimab. CDR3 sequence (DNA): TGTGCCAGCAGCTTAAGGGACAGGGGATCCGGCTACACCTTC. Translated, it gives CASSLRDRGSGYTF.